This T cell receptor (beta chain) originates from a study of shared clonotypes between healthy human individuals. Study details: CD4 naive and CD4 memory each took three plates per donor, while CD8 naive took two and CD8 memory one.

Assay: immunoSEQ multiplex PCR; the TCRdb copy retains only in-frame clones and omits some. The profile shows around 2.1 million clones, under 97% of them singletons. CDR3 length equals 15 residues. V lost 2 bases to trimming and J lost 2 bases, with 12 bases between them. Germline V gene sequence: CDR1 MGHDK, CDR2 SYGVNS. The sequencing input was naive CD4+ T cells sorted from blood. Noted subset: CD45RA+ positively selected. The chain employs TRBV25-1 and TRBJ2-5; D possibly matches TRBD1 or TRBD2 (6 bases each). The sequence was obtained from a young man in good health. The DNA for the CDR3 is TGTGCCAGCAGTGAAGTCCGGGGGCAGCAAGAGACCCAGTACTTC. Amino acid sequence: CASSEVRGQQETQYF.